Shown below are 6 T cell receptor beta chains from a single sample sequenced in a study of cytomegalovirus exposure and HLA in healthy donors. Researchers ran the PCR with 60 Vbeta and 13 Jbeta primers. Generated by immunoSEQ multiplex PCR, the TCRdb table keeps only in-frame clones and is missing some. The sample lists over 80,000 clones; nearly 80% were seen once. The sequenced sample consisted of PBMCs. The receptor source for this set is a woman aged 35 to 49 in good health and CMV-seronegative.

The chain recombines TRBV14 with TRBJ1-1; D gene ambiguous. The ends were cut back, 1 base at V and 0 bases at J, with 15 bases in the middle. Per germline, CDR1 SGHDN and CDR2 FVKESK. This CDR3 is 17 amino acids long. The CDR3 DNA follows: TGTGCCAGCAGCCAAGTCGGTATGGGCCTAATGAACACTGAAGCTTTCTTT. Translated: CASSQVGMGLMNTEAFF.

In DNA form, the CDR3 reads TGCAGCGCCCTGAGACAGGGGGCAGATGAAAAACTGTTTTTT. Protein product: CSALRQGADEKLFF. The chain combines TRBV29-1 with TRBJ1-4; TRBD1 aligns across 10 bases. Trimming removed 7 bases from V and 6 bases from J; junction bases left unmatched: 8. Germline assignment: CDR1 SQVTM and CDR2 ANQGSEA. The CDR3 length is 14 residues.

The CDR3 loop is CASSMGTSGTNEQFF. In DNA form, the CDR3 reads TGTGCCAGTAGTATGGGGACTAGCGGGACTAATGAGCAGTTCTTC. The chain combines TRBV19 with TRBJ2-1; 13 bases are a match to TRBD2. This CDR3 has 15 amino acids. The V gene end was trimmed by 3 bases and the J gene end by 7 bases; junction bases not matched to a gene: 3. CDR1 and CDR2 from the germline V gene are LNHDA and SQIVND (reference sequence).

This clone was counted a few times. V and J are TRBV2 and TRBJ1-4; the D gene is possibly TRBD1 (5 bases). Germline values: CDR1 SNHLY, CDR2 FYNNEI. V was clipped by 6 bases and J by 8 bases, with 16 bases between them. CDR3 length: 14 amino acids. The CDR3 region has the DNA TGTGCCAGCAGCGTGGGGGGAGGATACGAAAAACTGTTTTTT. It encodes CASSVGGGYEKLFF.

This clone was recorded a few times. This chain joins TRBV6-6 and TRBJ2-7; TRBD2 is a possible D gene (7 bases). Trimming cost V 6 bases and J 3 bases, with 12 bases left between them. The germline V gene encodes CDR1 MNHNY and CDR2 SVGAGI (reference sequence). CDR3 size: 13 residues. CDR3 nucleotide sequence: TGTGCCAGCAGCGGACTAGGGGGCTACGAGCAGTACTTC. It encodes CASSGLGGYEQYF.

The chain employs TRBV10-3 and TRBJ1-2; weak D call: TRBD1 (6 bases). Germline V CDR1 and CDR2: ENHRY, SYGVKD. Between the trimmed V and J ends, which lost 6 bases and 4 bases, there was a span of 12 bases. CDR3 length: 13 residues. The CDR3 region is CAIRGGDIYGYTF. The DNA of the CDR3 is TGTGCCATCAGGGGGGGGGACATCTATGGCTACACCTTC.